The clone carrying this T cell receptor (beta chain) was seen repeatedly, ten times or more. As yet, its antigen is unknown. The TCR beta CDR3 regions underwent amplification from RNA transcripts. HTBI primers primed a first-round RT-PCR, and a second-round multiplex PCR followed. Using its own MiXCR run on the multiplex PCR reads, TCRdb lists one record per CDR3 protein. The sample yields tens of thousands of distinct CDR3 sequences, over 40% seen once. Establishment of the diagnosis relied upon clinical symptoms, serum thyroxine, TRAb, thyroid ultrasound and orbital computed tomography. These data come from a study of Graves' ophthalmopathy and Graves' hyperthyroidism. Trimming stripped 1 base from V and 0 bases from J, with 9 bases between. In germline, CDR1 is DFQATT, CDR2 SNEGSKA (reference sequence). This CDR3 is 14 amino acids long. Study results and limitations: Also, most clonotypes expanded in the thyroid above 0.001 frequency appeared in blood.

Sequenced material: peripheral blood. The rearrangement joins TRBV20-1 to TRBJ1-1; D unresolved. This receptor was obtained from an adult man with Graves' ophthalmopathy. The CDR3 is CSARVPGMNTEAFF. For the CDR3, the DNA is TGCAGTGCTAGAGTTCCAGGTATGAACACTGAAGCTTTCTTT.